This T cell receptor (beta chain) was sequenced during a study of T cells in tuberculosis (dated by TCRdb to the late 2010s). Study-wide context: To characterize T cells specific for the mycobacterial lipid antigen glucose monomycolate (GMM), the study used CD1B tetramers together with high-throughput TCR immunosequencing. Findings and caveats that apply to the study as a whole: T cells binding the CD1B-GMM tetramer with low affinity may have been missed by the stringent sort gate.

After being thawed and rested overnight, PBMC were stained with GMM-loaded CD1B tetramer, a Live/Dead dye and anti-CD3, and were then sorted on a FACS Aria II. CD1B tetramers were loaded with C32 glucose monomycolate purified from Rhodococcus equi. Before cryopreservation, the PBMC used for tetramer sorting had been depleted of CD14-expressing monocytes as part of a separate study. From each donor, 85,000 to 100,000 tetramer-negative cells were also sorted and analyzed side by side with the tetramer-positive cells. Antigen-specific T cells were sorted from several healthy South African adults using GMM-loaded CD1B tetramers. The CDR3 measures 17 amino acids from cysteine to phenylalanine. CDR3 DNA is the only sequence kept; it has 51 bases, read in frame from the first base. According to the germline V gene, CDR1 reads SGDLS and CDR2 reads YYNGEE. V is shortened by 4 bases, J by 2 bases, and the region joining them spans 19 bases.

Because TCR-alpha and TCR-beta chains were sequenced unpaired, no information on chain pairing was available. TCR libraries were generated with the immunoSEQ multiplex PCR assay, using TCR-beta and/or TCR-alpha/delta assays for each sample. The amplified TCR libraries were sequenced on the Illumina high-throughput platform. The authors processed their data as follows. Clustering and dimensionality reduction relied on pairwise TCRdist distances among GMM-specific receptors from T cells that were either sorted ex vivo or expanded in vitro. Sequence motifs defined by gene usage and CDR3 content were tested for enrichment in tetramer-positive versus tetramer-negative populations. In TCRdb, the immuneACCESS table is reduced to in-frame sequences with V and J assigned. These tables do not hold every clone; where another copy was compared, an unresolved V gene accounts for under half, and the others remain unexplained. V and J calls and clone size follow that table, whereas D and trimming were derived from the DNA. Recorded for this sample are about 58,000 clones; approximately 86% of them occurred a single time. The ten largest account for 20% to 25% of the sample.

A note on this clone: No base qualities exist here, and no much larger clone lies one base off it.

The sample taken for sequencing was CD1b-GMM tetramer-negative cells sorted from PBMCs. Reading the label with the study, this specimen's cell subset or site is: T cells not binding CD1B-GMM tetramer, sorted from same donor. The chain links TRBV9 with TRBJ2-1, with a weak D call of TRBD2 (5 bases match). This receptor was identified in an adult woman with latent tuberculosis. In nucleotide form, the sequence is TGTGCCAGCAGCCTAACCGCGGGCCCCACCGCCTACAATGAGCAGTTCTTC. This encodes CASSLTAGPTAYNEQFF.